These 8 T cell receptor beta chains share one sample of origin, sequenced in a study of technical replicates of blood from several donors. Only in-frame clones appear in the TCRdb table, and some are missing; sequencing was by immunoSEQ multiplex PCR. Of 60,000 to 90,000 clones listed, around 97% were seen once; the top ten hold over 0.2%. The sample consisted of T cells isolated from PBMCs. The receptors shown here come from a human donor in good health.

The chain employs TRBV7-8 and TRBJ1-5; D is ambiguous. The CDR3 extends over 13 amino acids. CDR1 and CDR2 (germline): SGHVS, FQNEAQ. V shed 0 bases and J shed 6 bases, with 6 bases lying between them. CDR3 nucleotide sequence: TGTGCCAGCAGCTTAGCTTCGGGTCAGCCCCAGCATTTT. Protein: CASSLASGQPQHF.

The rearrangement uses TRBV9 and TRBJ1-3; D might be TRBD1 (6 bases). Germline V CDR1 and CDR2: SGDLS, YYNGEE. With 3 bases removed from V and 8 bases from J, the gap between germline ends came to 15 bases. The CDR3 consists of 14 residues. CDR3 bases: TGTGCCAGCAGCGCAAAACAGGGTTCAGACACCATATATTTT. It specifies CASSAKQGSDTIYF.

V usage is TRBV27 and J usage is TRBJ2-7, with 7 nucleotides matching TRBD2. The CDR3 contains 13 residues. V was pared by 8 bases and J by 5 bases, with 9 bases of the junction left unmatched. Germline V gene lookup returns CDR1 MNHEY and CDR2 SMNVEV (reference sequence). CDR3 coding DNA: TGTGCCAGCCCCCGGGGGGAGATCAACGAGCAGTACTTC. Its protein product is CASPRGEINEQYF.

V and J are TRBV15 and TRBJ2-3, with D perhaps matching TRBD1 (5 bases). V lost 1 base, J lost 0 bases, and 8 bases lay in between. CDR1 and CDR2 (germline): LNHNV, YYDKDF (reference sequence). This CDR3 is built from 15 residues. CDR3: CATSRGQGSTDTQYF. The DNA for the CDR3 is TGTGCCACCAGCAGAGGGCAGGGTAGCACAGATACGCAGTATTTT. Variable domain in full (rest from reference TRBV15 and TRBJ2-3): DAMVIQNPRYQVTQFGKPVTLSCSQTLNHNVMYWYQQKSSQAPKLLFHYYDKDFNNEADTPDNFQSRRPNTSFCFLDIRSPGLGDTAMYLCATSRGQGSTDTQYFGPGTRLTVL.

The gene calls are TRBV5-4 and TRBJ1-1; 8 bases fit TRBD1. V shed 4 bases, J shed 11 bases, and the junction held 7 bases outside the gene matches. The CDR3 loop spans 12 amino acids. Germline V gives CDR1 SGHNT, CDR2 YYREEE (reference sequence). CDR3 coding DNA: TGTGCCAGCAGCCTAGACAGGGGTGGTGCTTTCTTT. Its translation is CASSLDRGGAFF.

V and J are TRBV2 and TRBJ2-7; 8 bases line up with TRBD2. The CDR3 is 14 residues long. The V segment lost 8 bases and the J segment 8 bases; nucleotides outside the gene matches: 14. The germline CDR1 and CDR2 sequences are SNHLY and FYNNEI. The CDR3 DNA follows: TGTGCCAGCTGCGGGGCGGGGGGCGGAAGGAAGCAGTACTTC. The encoded protein is CASCGAGGGRKQYF.

The rearrangement uses TRBV4-1 and TRBJ1-1; tentatively, D is TRBD1 (6 bases). Trimming left V 5 bases short and J 0 bases short, with 16 bases between. The CDR3 is made up of 16 amino acids. In germline, CDR1 is MGHRA, CDR2 YSYEKL. The CDR3 loop reads CASSKGGSSLNTEAFF. CDR3 DNA sequence: TGCGCCAGCAGCAAGGGGGGGAGCAGCTTGAACACTGAAGCTTTCTTT.

The gene calls are TRBV7-6 and TRBJ1-1, with D uncertain. V gave up 4 bases and J gave up 1 base, with 10 bases separating them. From germline, CDR1 is SGHVS and CDR2 FNYEAQ. This CDR3 spans 14 amino acids. CDR3 bases: TGTGCCAGCAGCTCAGTAGCCGGGAACACTGAAGCTTTCTTT. Protein product: CASSSVAGNTEAFF.